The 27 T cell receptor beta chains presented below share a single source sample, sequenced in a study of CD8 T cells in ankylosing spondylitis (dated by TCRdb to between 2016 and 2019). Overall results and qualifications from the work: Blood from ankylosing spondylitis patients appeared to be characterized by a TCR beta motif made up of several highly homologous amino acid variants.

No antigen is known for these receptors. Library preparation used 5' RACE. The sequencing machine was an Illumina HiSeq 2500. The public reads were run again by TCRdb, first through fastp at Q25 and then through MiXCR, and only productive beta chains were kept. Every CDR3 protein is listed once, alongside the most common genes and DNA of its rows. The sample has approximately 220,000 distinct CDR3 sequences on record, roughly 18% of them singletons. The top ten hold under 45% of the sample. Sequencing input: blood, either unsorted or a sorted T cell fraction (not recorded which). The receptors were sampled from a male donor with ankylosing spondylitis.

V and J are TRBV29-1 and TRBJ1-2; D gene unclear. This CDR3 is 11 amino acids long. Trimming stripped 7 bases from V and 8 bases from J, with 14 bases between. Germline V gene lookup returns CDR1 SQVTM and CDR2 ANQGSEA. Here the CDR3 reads CSADHSSGYTF. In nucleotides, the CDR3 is TGCAGCGCTGATCACTCGTCCGGCTACACCTTC.

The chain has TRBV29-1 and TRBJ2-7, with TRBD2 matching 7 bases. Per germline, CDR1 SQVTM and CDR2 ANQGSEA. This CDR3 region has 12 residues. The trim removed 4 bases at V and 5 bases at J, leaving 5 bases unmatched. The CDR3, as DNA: TGCAGCGTTGTGGGGGGGAGCGACGAGCAGTACTTC. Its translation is CSVVGGSDEQYF.

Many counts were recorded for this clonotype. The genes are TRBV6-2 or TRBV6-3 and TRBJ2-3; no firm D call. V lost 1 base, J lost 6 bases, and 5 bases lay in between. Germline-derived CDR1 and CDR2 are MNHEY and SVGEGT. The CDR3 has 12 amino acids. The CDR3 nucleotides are TGTGCCAGCAGTTACTTATCGGATACGCAGTATTTT. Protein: CASSYLSDTQYF.

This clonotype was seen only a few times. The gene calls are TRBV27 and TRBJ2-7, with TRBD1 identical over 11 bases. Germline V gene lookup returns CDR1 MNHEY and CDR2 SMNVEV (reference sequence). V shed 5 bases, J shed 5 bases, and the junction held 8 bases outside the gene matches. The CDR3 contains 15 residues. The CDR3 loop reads CASSTRDRGVHEQYF. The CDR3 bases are TGTGCCAGCAGTACAAGGGACAGGGGGGTTCACGAGCAGTACTTC.

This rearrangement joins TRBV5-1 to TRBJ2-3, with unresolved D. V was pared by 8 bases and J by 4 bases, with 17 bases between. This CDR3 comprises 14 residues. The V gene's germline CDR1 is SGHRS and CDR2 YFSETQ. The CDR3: CASSPDADPDTQYF. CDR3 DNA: TGCGCCAGTTCACCGGACGCAGACCCAGATACGCAGTATTTT.

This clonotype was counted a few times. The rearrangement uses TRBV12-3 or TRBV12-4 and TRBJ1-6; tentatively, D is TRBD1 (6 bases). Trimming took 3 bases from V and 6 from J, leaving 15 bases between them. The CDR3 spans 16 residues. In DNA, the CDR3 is TGTGCCAGCAGTTTCGGGGGGACAACTGGTAATTCACCCCTCCACTTT. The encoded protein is CASSFGGTTGNSPLHF.

This CDR3 reads CASGDTVNTEAFF. As DNA, the CDR3 is TGTGCCAGTGGGGACACCGTGAACACTGAAGCTTTCTTT. V is TRBV7-3 and J is TRBJ1-1, with D tentatively TRBD1 (6 bases). The CDR3 length is 13 residues. CDR1 is SGHTA, CDR2 FQGTGA, per germline. With 9 bases removed from V and 0 bases from J, the gap between germline ends came to 11 bases. Combining the CDR3 with reference TRBV7-3 and TRBJ1-1 gives the whole variable domain GAGVSQTPSNKVTEKGKYVELRCDPISGHTALYWYRQSLGQGPEFLIYFQGTGAADDSGLPNDRFFAVRPEGSVSTLKIQRTERGDSAVYLCASGDTVNTEAFFGQGTRLTVV.

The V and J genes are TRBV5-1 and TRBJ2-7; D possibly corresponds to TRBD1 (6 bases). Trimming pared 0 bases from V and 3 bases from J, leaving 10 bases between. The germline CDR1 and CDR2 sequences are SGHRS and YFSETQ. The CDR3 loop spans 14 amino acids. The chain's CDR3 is CASSLATGVYEQYF. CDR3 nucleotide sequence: TGCGCCAGCAGCTTGGCGACAGGCGTCTACGAGCAGTACTTC.

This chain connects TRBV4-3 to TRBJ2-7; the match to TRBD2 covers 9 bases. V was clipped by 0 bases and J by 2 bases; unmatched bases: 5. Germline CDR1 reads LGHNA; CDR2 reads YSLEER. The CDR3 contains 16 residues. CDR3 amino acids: CASSQDGAGGAYEQYF. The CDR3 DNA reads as TGCGCCAGCAGCCAAGATGGAGCGGGGGGAGCCTACGAGCAGTACTTC.

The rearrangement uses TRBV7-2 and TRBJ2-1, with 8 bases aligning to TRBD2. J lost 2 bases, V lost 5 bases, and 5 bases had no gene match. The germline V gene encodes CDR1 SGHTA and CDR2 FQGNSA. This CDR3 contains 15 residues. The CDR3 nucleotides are TGTGCCAGCAGCCAGATAGCGGGGCCCTACAATGAGCAGTTCTTC. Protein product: CASSQIAGPYNEQFF.

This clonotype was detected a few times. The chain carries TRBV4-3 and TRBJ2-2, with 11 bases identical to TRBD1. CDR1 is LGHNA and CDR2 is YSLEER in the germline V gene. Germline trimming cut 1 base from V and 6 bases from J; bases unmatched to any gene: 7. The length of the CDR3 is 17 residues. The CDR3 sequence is CASSQVGTGGLAGELFF. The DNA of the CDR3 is TGCGCCAGCAGCCAAGTGGGGACAGGGGGTTTGGCCGGGGAGCTGTTTTTT.

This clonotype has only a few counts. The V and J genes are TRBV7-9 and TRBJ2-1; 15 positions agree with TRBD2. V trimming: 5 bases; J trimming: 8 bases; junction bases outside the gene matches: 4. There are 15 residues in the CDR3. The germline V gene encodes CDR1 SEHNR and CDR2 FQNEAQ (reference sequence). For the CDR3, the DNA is TGTGCCAGCAGCAGCGGACTAGCGGGAGGGCATGAGCAGTTCTTC. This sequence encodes CASSSGLAGGHEQFF.

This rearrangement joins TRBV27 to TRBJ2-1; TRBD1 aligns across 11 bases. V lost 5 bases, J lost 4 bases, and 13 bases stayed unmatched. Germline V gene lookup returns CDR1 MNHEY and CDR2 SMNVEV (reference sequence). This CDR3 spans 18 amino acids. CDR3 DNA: TGTGCCAGCAGTCCACGCAACCCCGGACAGGGGGCGTACAATGAGCAGTTCTTC. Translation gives CASSPRNPGQGAYNEQFF.

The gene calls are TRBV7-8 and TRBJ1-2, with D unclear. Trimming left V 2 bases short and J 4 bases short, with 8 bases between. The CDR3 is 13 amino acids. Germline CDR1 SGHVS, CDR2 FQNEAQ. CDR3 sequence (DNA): TGTGCCAGCAGCTTATTTGCGGGCTATGGCTACACCTTC. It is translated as CASSLFAGYGYTF.

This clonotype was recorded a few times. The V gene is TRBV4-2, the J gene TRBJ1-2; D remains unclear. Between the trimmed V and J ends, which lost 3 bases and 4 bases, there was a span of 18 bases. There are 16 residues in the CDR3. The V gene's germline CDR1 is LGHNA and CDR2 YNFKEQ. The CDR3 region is CASSHSETFSLYGYTF. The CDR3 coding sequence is TGTGCCAGCAGCCACTCCGAGACATTCTCCCTCTATGGCTACACCTTC.

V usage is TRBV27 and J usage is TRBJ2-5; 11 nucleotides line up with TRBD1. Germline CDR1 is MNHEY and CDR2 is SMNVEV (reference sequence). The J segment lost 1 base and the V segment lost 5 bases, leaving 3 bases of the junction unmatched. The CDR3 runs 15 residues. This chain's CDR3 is CASSNGQGAQETQYF. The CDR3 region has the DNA TGTGCCAGCAGTAATGGACAGGGGGCCCAAGAGACCCAGTACTTC.

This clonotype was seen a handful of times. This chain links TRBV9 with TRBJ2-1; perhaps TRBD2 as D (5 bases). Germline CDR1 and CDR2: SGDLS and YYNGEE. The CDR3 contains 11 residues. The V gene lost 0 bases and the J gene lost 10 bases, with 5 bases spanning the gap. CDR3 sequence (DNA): TGTGCCAGCAGCGTAGGAGGGGAGCAGTTCTTC. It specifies CASSVGGEQFF.

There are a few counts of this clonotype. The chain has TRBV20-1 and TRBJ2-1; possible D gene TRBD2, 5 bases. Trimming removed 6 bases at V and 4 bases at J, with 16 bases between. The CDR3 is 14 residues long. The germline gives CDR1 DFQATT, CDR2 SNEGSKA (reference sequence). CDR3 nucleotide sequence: TGCAGTGCCTCAATACCTAGCCCTTACAATGAGCAGTTCTTC. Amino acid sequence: CSASIPSPYNEQFF.

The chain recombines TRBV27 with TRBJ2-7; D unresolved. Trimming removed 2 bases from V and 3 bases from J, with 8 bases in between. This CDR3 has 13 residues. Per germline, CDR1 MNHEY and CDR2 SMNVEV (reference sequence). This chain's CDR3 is CASSLGSFYEQYF. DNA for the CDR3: TGTGCCAGCAGTTTAGGGTCTTTCTACGAGCAGTACTTC.

The CDR3 sequence is CASSVGIGEYTEAFF. The CDR3 DNA sequence: TGTGCCAGCAGCGTAGGGATAGGGGAGTACACTGAAGCTTTCTTT. This sequence joins TRBV9 and TRBJ1-1; possible D gene TRBD1, 5 bases. The germline CDR1 and CDR2 sequences are SGDLS and YYNGEE. V lost 0 bases and J lost 3, with 12 bases in between. The CDR3 sequence is 15 residues long.

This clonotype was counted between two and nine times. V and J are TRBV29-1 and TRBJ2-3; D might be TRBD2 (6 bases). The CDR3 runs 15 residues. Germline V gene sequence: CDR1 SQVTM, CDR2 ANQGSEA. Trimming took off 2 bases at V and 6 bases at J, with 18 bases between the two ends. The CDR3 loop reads CSVEWRLGSRDTQYF. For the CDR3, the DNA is TGCAGCGTTGAATGGAGACTAGGGAGTCGGGATACGCAGTATTTT.

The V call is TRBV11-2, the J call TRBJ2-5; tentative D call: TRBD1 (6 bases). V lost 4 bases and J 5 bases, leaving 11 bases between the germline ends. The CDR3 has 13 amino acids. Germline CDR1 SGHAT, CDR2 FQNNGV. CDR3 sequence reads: CASSSQGSETQYF. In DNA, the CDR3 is TGTGCCAGCAGCTCACAGGGTTCGGAGACCCAGTACTTC.

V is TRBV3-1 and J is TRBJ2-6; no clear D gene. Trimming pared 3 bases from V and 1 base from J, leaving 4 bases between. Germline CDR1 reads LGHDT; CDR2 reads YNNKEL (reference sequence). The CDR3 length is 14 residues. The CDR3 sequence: CASSHFSGANVLTF. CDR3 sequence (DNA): TGTGCCAGCAGCCACTTTTCTGGGGCCAACGTCCTGACTTTC.

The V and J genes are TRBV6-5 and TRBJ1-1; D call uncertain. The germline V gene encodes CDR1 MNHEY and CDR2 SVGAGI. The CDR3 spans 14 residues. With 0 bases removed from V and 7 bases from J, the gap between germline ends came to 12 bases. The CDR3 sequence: CASSYSGGDYEAFF. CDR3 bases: TGTGCCAGCAGTTACTCAGGCGGGGATTATGAAGCTTTCTTT.

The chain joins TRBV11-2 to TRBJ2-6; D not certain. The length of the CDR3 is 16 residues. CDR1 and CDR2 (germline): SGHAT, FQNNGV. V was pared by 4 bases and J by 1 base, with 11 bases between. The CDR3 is CASSSGGGSGANVLTF. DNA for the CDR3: TGTGCCAGCAGCTCAGGTGGTGGTTCTGGGGCCAACGTCCTGACTTTC.

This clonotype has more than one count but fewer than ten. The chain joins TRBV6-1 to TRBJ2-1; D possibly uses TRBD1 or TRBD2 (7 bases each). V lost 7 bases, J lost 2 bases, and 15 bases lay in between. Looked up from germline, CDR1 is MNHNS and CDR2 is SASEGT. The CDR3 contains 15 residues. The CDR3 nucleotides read TGTGCCAGCAACCAGGGGGGGACCACCTACAATGAGCAGTTCTTC. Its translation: CASNQGGTTYNEQFF.

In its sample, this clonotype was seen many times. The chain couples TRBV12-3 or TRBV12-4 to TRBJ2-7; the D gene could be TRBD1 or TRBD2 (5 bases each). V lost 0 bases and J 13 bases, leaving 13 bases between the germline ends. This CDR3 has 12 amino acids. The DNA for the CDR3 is TGTGCCAGCAGTTTAGCTGGGACCGAGTATTACTTC. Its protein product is CASSLAGTEYYF.